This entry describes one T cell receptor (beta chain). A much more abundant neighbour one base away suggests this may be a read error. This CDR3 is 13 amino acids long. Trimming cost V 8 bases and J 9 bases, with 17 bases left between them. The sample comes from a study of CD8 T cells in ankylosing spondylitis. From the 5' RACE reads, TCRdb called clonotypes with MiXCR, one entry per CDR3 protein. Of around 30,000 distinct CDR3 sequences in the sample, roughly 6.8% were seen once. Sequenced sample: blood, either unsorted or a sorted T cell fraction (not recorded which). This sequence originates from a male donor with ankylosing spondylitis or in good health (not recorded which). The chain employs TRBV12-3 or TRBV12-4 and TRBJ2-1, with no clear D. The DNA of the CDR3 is TGTGCCAGCGGCCCCGGTCTGCGGCTTGAGCAGTTCTTC. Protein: CASGPGLRLEQFF.